The sequence of this T cell receptor (beta chain) was determined in a study of CD8 T cells in ankylosing spondylitis. Libraries for TCR beta were made by quantitative 5'-RACE with molecular barcodes. TCRdb used MiXCR to reprocess the 5' RACE reads, holding one entry per CDR3 protein. The repertoire holds 800,000 to 900,000 distinct CDR3 sequences, around 11% seen once, with approximately 0.5% in the top ten. This clonotype was detected many times. The antigen remains unidentified. The study, taken as a whole, reports: It was reported that disease-linked clones were significantly enriched in matched ankylosing spondylitis synovial fluid. Disease-linked clones were CD8+ and relatively rare in peripheral blood. Within ankylosing spondylitis blood, a TCR beta motif made up of seven to nine highly homologous variants appeared to be characteristic. In synovial fluid and blood from reactive arthritis, some motif variants were previously reported.

The germline V gene encodes CDR1 MNHNS and CDR2 SASEGT. There are 16 residues in the CDR3. V was clipped by 4 bases and J by 1 base, with 16 bases between them. Sequenced material: blood, either unsorted or a sorted T cell fraction (not recorded which). The rearrangement joins TRBV6-1 to TRBJ2-5; D is perhaps TRBD1 (5 bases). This clonotype was sampled from a male donor with ankylosing spondylitis. The CDR3 region is CASSADWSRVQETQYF. CDR3 sequence (DNA): TGTGCCAGCAGTGCCGACTGGTCCAGGGTCCAAGAGACCCAGTACTTC.